Listed here is a single T cell receptor beta chain. Sequence at one end of the junction differs from germline and may be a read error. These data are taken from a study of Ad26.COV2.S vaccination and SARS-CoV-2 variants. Indicated treatment: roughly 18 received Ad26.COV2.S at low or high dose, single or two shots; five or six received placebo; per-sample allocation not given. Repertoires come from day 63 after the first vaccine or placebo injection. Profiling relied on immunoSEQ multiplex PCR, and the TCRdb table lists in-frame clones only, not all of them. The sample includes approximately 480,000 clones, around 88% of them seen just once. Germline CDR1 LNHDA, CDR2 SQIVND (reference sequence). The CDR3 spans 8 residues.

The sequences come from peripheral blood, collected in a trial of Ad26.COV2.S vaccine versus placebo. The sequence derives from a person aged 18-65 years who received the Ad26.COV2.S COVID-19 vaccine or a placebo. The chain links TRBV19 to TRBJ2-7; no definite D call. The CDR3 coding sequence is TGTGCCAGTAGTTCGGGTCACTTC. It yields the protein CASSSGHF.